Shown below are 2 T cell receptor beta chains from a single sample sequenced in a study of cytomegalovirus exposure and HLA in healthy donors. The PCR used 60 Vbeta and 13 Jbeta primers. The assay was immunoSEQ multiplex PCR, and TCRdb's table has in-frame clones only and misses some. Among 130,000 or so clones listed, roughly 86% were seen once. Material: PBMCs. The origin of the receptors is a man aged 18 to 35 in good health and CMV-seropositive.

This chain links TRBV6-5 with TRBJ2-2, with D possibly being TRBD1 (6 bases). The V gene's germline CDR1 is MNHEY and CDR2 SVGAGI. Deletions cut 10 bases from V and 8 bases from J, with 20 bases between. The CDR3 runs 14 residues. The chain's CDR3 is CATNLGQGRGELFF. DNA of the CDR3: TGTGCCACCAACCTGGGCCAGGGGCGTGGGGAGCTGTTTTTT.

The CDR3 is CASSPPSGRTVEQFF. CDR3 nucleotide sequence: TGTGCCAGCTCACCCCCTAGCGGGAGGACGGTTGAGCAGTTCTTC. This sequence joins TRBV18 and TRBJ2-1, with TRBD2 matching 11 bases. Germline V gene data show CDR1 as KGHSH and CDR2 as LQKENI. The V gene end was trimmed by 3 bases and the J gene end by 9 bases; junction bases not matched to a gene: 7. This CDR3 has 15 amino acids.